This T cell receptor (beta chain) emerged from a study of blood T cells in healthy people across ages. Peripheral blood samples of 7.5 to 10 milliliters were drawn from each donor. The study's findings and limits: A strong correlation between TCR beta diversity and naive T cell percentage was seen.

With a J-beta primer mix and a sample-barcoded 5' primer, a second PCR ran about 7 to 11 cycles. Each cDNA molecule received a tag from a template-switch adaptor that had 12 random nucleotides. TCRdb analysed the 5' RACE reads with MiXCR anew, one entry per CDR3 protein. The sample includes around 990,000 distinct CDR3 sequences, roughly a quarter of them seen just once. CDR1 and CDR2 (germline): MNHEY, SMNVEV (reference sequence). The length of the CDR3 is 14 residues. The V end was cut by 8 bases, the J end by 3 bases, with 16 bases between. A note on this clonotype: The antigen is not known.

These data were likewise used in another study, on T cells of mothers and their children.

J is TRBJ1-2 and V is TRBV27; D is unclear. Source material: blood. The receptor comes from a girl aged 2 to 9 in good health. CDR3 in amino acids: CASRLGPGDYGYTF. CDR3 nucleotide sequence: TGTGCCAGCCGCTTGGGCCCGGGAGACTATGGCTACACCTTC.